The 10 T cell receptor beta chains reported below all come from one sample, sequenced in a study of blood T cells in healthy people across ages. A second PCR, run for roughly 7 to 12 cycles, used a sample-barcoded 5' primer plus a J-beta primer mix. Via MiXCR, TCRdb re-called the 5' RACE reads, giving one row per CDR3 protein. This sample has about 1,400,000 distinct CDR3 sequences; 59% occur once, and the top ten carry 6.5% to 8.5%. The sample consisted of blood. The source is a man between 18 and 29 years old in good health.

The chain recombines TRBV5-1 with TRBJ2-1; 16 nucleotides match TRBD2. Germline V lookup: CDR1 SGHRS, CDR2 YFSETQ. This CDR3 is built from 18 residues. The trim removed 4 bases at V and 2 bases at J, leaving 6 bases unmatched. CDR3 region: CASSPGTSGRVTYNEQFF. Written as DNA, the CDR3 is TGCGCCAGCAGCCCAGGGACTAGCGGGAGGGTAACCTACAATGAGCAGTTCTTC.

This clonotype has just a few counts. The rearrangement uses TRBV10-1 and TRBJ2-4; the D is unclear. The CDR3 sequence is 16 residues long. From germline, CDR1 is WNHNN and CDR2 SYGVQD (reference sequence). Trimming removed 3 bases at V and 0 bases at J, with 12 bases between. The CDR3 DNA is TGCGCCAGCAGTGATCCAGTGCTACTAGCCAAAAACATTCAGTACTTC. Protein: CASSDPVLLAKNIQYF.

This chain joins TRBV7-2 and TRBJ2-5; D perhaps matches TRBD1 (6 bases). The V gene's germline CDR1 is SGHTA and CDR2 FQGNSA. This CDR3 contains 15 residues. Trimming shortened V by 5 bases and J by 5 bases, and 18 bases separated the two germline ends. The CDR3 DNA reads as TGTGCCAGCAGCCGGGGACATCTCGCCGCGGAGACCCAGTACTTC. The encoded protein is CASSRGHLAAETQYF.

Concerning this clonotype: Germline and junction disagree at one end, which may indicate a read error. The V and J genes are TRBV4-1 and TRBJ2-1; D is undetermined. CDR3 size: 17 residues. Germline-derived CDR1 and CDR2 are MGHRA and YSYEKL. CDR3 sequence reads: CASTQATLPNPYNEQFF. In nucleotides, the CDR3 is TGCGCCAGCACCCAAGCGACACTACCCAATCCGTACAATGAGCAGTTCTTC.

The genes are TRBV20-1 and TRBJ2-5; D gene unclear. The CDR3 spans 12 residues. Germline V CDR1 and CDR2: DFQATT, SNEGSKA (reference sequence). The V end was cut by 5 bases, the J end by 11 bases, with 18 bases between. The CDR3 DNA reads TGCAGTGCTTTTGTGGAAATAAATGAGCAGTACTTC. Protein product: CSAFVEINEQYF.

This clonotype has only a few counts. The rearrangement links TRBV5-1 to TRBJ2-7; TRBD1 matches 7 bases. CDR1 and CDR2 (germline): SGHRS, YFSETQ. This CDR3 region has 14 residues. Unmatched junction bases numbered 6, after V lost 0 bases and J lost 6 bases. This chain's CDR3 is CASSLADRFSEQYF. The CDR3 region has the DNA TGCGCCAGCAGCTTGGCGGACAGGTTTTCCGAGCAGTACTTC.

This sequence joins TRBV6-2 or TRBV6-3 and TRBJ1-5; 10 bases map to TRBD1. This CDR3 has 16 residues. Germline V lookup: CDR1 MNHEY, CDR2 SVGEGT. V lost 6 bases and J lost 7; bases outside the gene matches: 12. CDR3 DNA sequence: TGTGCCAGCAGGAACGCCCGACAGGGGGCAAGGCAGCCCCAGCATTTT. This gives the protein CASRNARQGARQPQHF.

The chain has TRBV20-1 and TRBJ2-3; D uncertain. V gave up 1 base and J gave up 3 bases, with 14 bases separating them. Germline lookup yields CDR1 DFQATT and CDR2 SNEGSKA (reference sequence). This CDR3 has 15 amino acids. CDR3 in DNA: TGCAGTGCTAGAGTTAAAGGAACTTTGACAGATACGCAGTATTTT. It specifies CSARVKGTLTDTQYF.

V and J are TRBV25-1 and TRBJ1-4; TRBD1 is a possible D gene (5 bases). The V end lost 3 bases, the J end lost 3 bases, and 8 bases lay between the germline ends. The CDR3 has 14 residues. Germline CDR1 MGHDK, CDR2 SYGVNS. The CDR3 is CASSEPGANEKLFF. The CDR3 nucleotides are TGTGCCAGCAGTGAGCCGGGGGCTAATGAAAAACTGTTTTTT. Looking up the rest from reference TRBV25-1 and TRBJ1-4 gives the full variable domain: EADIYQTPRYLVIGTGKKITLECSQTMGHDKMYWYQQDPGMELHLIHYSYGVNSTEKGDLSSESTVSRIRTEHFPLTLESARPSHTSQYLCASSEPGANEKLFFGSGTQLSVL.

The rearrangement joins TRBV7-2 to TRBJ2-1; TRBD2 matches at 9 bases. The germline gives CDR1 SGHTA, CDR2 FQGNSA. The J segment lost 0 bases and the V segment lost 1 base, leaving 7 bases of the junction unmatched. This CDR3 contains 18 residues. The DNA for the CDR3 is TGTGCCAGCAGCTTAGTTACTAGCGGGTCACTCTCCTACAATGAGCAGTTCTTC. This codes for CASSLVTSGSLSYNEQFF.